One and the same sample provided the 8 T cell receptor beta chains below, sequenced in a study of radiation and T cells in renal cell carcinoma. Time point reported: blood 4 weeks post-SBRT, at nephrectomy. Documented treatment: 15 Gy SBRT to primary tumor, nephrectomy 4 weeks later. The protocol was immunoSEQ multiplex PCR, while the TCRdb copy is restricted to in-frame clones and leaves out a portion. Of some 43,000 clones listed, about 84% are singletons. The sequences come from blood, collected from a patient whose treatment included radiotherapy and nephrectomy. The receptors stem from a woman between 70 and 85 years old with renal cell carcinoma.

This chain links TRBV10-3 with TRBJ2-1; possibly TRBD1 for D (6 bases). The CDR3 length is 14 residues. V was pared by 2 bases and J by 5 bases, with 10 bases between. Germline V lookup: CDR1 ENHRY, CDR2 SYGVKD. The CDR3 loop is CAISEAGENNEQFF. The CDR3 DNA sequence: TGTGCCATCAGTGAGGCAGGGGAGAACAATGAGCAGTTCTTC.

The rearrangement uses TRBV5-8 and TRBJ2-5; D is undetermined. This CDR3 has 14 residues. Trimming removed 0 bases from V and 9 bases from J, with 15 bases in between. Germline values: CDR1 SGHTS, CDR2 YDEGEE. The chain's CDR3 is CASSLALSAAAQYF. CDR3 nucleotide sequence: TGTGCCAGCAGCTTGGCCCTTTCGGCGGCAGCCCAGTACTTC.

Regarding this clone: The junction differs from germline at one of its ends, possibly a read error. The chain links TRBV4-1 to TRBJ2-1, with 7 bases identical to TRBD2. This CDR3 contains 12 residues. From germline, CDR1 is MGHRA and CDR2 YSYEKL. The CDR3 DNA is TGCGCCAGCAGCCAACCTCGCGGACTAGGGATCTTC. Its translation is CASSQPRGLGIF.

The gene calls are TRBV5-1 and TRBJ2-1; 10 positions agree with TRBD2. The trim removed 1 base at V and 8 bases at J, leaving 6 bases unmatched. Germline V lookup: CDR1 SGHRS, CDR2 YFSETQ. The CDR3 consists of 15 residues. CDR3 sequence reads: CASSLITSGMDEQFF. The CDR3 nucleotides are TGCGCCAGCAGCTTGATAACTAGCGGGATGGATGAGCAGTTCTTC.

The V call is TRBV11-3, the J call TRBJ2-5, with a tentative D call TRBD1 (5 bases). CDR1 SGHNT and CDR2 YENEEA come from the germline V gene. The CDR3 extends over 13 amino acids. V lost 5 bases and J lost 1, with 8 bases in between. The CDR3 bases are TGTGCCAGCAGCCAGGGCGGCCAAGAGACCCAGTACTTC. This sequence encodes CASSQGGQETQYF. Looking up the rest from reference TRBV11-3 and TRBJ2-5 gives the full variable domain: EAGVVQSPRYKIIEKKQPVAFWCNPISGHNTLYWYLQNLGQGPELLIRYENEEAVDDSQLPKDRFSAERLKGVDSTLKIQPAELGDSAVYLCASSQGGQETQYFGPGTRLLVL.

The CDR3 DNA follows: TGTGCCAGTAGTCCCCCCAGGGGAACTGAAGCTTTCTTT. Protein: CASSPPRGTEAFF. The chain uses TRBV19 and TRBJ1-1, with D possibly TRBD1 on 6 matching bases. The CDR3 loop spans 13 amino acids. Trimming took 5 bases from V and 5 from J, leaving 12 bases between them. Germline CDR1 and CDR2: LNHDA and SQIVND (reference sequence).

The J gene is TRBJ2-2, the V gene TRBV2; the D gene is possibly TRBD2 (6 bases). V lost 7 bases to trimming and J lost 1 base, with 13 bases between them. CDR1 and CDR2 (germline): SNHLY, FYNNEI. This CDR3 contains 15 residues. This CDR3 is CASKGTAENTGELFF. The DNA of the CDR3 is TGTGCCAGCAAAGGGACTGCTGAGAACACCGGGGAGCTGTTTTTT.

V is TRBV11-2 and J is TRBJ2-5; no definite D call. Germline V CDR1 and CDR2: SGHAT, FQNNGV. Trimming shortened V by 2 bases and J by 5 bases, and 15 bases separated the two germline ends. The CDR3 consists of 15 residues. The CDR3 sequence: CASSLFSRAGETQYF. Written as DNA, the CDR3 is TGTGCCAGCAGCTTATTTTCACGGGCCGGCGAGACCCAGTACTTC.